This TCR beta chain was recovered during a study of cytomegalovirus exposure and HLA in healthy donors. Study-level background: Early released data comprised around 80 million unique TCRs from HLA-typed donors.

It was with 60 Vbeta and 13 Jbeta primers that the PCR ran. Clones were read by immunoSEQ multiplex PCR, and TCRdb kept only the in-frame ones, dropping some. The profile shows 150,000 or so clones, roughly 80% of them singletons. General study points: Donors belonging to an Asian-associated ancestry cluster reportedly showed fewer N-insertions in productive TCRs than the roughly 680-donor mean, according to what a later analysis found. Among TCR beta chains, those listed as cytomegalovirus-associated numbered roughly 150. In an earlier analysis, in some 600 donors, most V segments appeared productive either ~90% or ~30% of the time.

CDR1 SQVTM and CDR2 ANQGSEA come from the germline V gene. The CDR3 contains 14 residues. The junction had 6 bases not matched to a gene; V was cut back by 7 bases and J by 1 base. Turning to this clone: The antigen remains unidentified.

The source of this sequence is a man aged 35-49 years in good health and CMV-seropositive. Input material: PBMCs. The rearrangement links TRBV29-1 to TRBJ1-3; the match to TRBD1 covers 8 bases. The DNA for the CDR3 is TGCAGCGGGAAGCAGGGGGCATCTGGAAACACCATATATTTT. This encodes CSGKQGASGNTIYF.